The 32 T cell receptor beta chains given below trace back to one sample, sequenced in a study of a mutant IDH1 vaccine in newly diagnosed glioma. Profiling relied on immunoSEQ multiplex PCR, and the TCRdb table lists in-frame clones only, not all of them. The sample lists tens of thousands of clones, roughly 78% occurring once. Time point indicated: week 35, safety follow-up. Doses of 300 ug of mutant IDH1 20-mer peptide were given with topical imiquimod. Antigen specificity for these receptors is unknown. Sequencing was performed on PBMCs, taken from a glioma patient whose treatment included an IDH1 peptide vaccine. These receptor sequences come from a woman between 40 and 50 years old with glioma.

The CDR3 sequence: CASSIGPRQPQHF. CDR3 coding DNA: TGTGCCAGTAGTATAGGACCGAGACAGCCCCAGCATTTT. The chain links TRBV19 to TRBJ1-5; no firm D call. From germline, CDR1 is LNHDA and CDR2 SQIVND (reference sequence). V dropped 1 base and J dropped 7 bases, with 8 bases sitting between them. The CDR3 contains 13 residues.

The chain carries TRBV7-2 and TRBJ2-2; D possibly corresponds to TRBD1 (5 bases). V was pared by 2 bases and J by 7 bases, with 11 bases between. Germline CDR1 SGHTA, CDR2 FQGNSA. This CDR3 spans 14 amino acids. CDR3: CASSLKGMVGELFF. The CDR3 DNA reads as TGTGCCAGCAGCTTAAAGGGGATGGTCGGGGAGCTGTTTTTT.

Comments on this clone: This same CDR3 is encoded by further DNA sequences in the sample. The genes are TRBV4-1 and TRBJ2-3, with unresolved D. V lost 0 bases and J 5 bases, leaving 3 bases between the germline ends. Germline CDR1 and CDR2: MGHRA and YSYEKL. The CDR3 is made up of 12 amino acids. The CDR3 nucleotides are TGCGCCAGCAGCCAAGAGGGAGATACGCAGTATTTT. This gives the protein CASSQEGDTQYF.

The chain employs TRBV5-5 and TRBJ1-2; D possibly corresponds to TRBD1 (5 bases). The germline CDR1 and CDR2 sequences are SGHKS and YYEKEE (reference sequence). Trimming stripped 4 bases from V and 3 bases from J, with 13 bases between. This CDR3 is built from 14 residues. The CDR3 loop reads CASSPWGNDYGYTF. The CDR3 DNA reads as TGTGCCAGCAGCCCCTGGGGGAACGACTATGGCTACACCTTC.

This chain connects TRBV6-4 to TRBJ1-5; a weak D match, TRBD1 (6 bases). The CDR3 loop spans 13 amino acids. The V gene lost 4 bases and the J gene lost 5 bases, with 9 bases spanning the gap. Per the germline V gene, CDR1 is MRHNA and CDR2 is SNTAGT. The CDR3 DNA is TGTGCCAGCAGTGTACAGGGAGATCAGCCCCAGCATTTT. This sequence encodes CASSVQGDQPQHF.

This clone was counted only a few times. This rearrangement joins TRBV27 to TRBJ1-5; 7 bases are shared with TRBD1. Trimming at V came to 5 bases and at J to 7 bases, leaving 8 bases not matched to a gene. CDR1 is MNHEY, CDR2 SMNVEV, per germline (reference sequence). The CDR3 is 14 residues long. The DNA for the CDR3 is TGTGCCAGCAGTCAGACAGGGACCAACCAGCCCCAGCATTTT. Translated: CASSQTGTNQPQHF.

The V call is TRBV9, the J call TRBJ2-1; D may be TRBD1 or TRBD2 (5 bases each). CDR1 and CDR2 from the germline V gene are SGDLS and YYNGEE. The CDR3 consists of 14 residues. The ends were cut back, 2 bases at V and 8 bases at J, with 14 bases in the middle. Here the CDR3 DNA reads TGTGCCAGCAGCGTCGTCCCCCGAGGGGATGAGCAGTTCTTC. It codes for CASSVVPRGDEQFF.

The CDR3 region is CASSSPGTPPSTDTQYF. The CDR3 bases are TGTGCCAGCAGCTCCCCCGGGACGCCGCCTTCCACAGATACGCAGTATTTT. The chain combines TRBV7-8 with TRBJ2-3, with D possibly called TRBD1 or TRBD2 (5 bases each). Germline V gives CDR1 SGHVS, CDR2 FQNEAQ. The CDR3 has 17 amino acids. Trimming left V 4 bases short and J 2 bases short, with 19 bases between.

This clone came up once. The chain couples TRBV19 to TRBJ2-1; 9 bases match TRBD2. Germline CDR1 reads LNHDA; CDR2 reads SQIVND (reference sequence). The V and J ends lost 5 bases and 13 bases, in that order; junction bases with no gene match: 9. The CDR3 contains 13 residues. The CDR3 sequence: CASSGREGFEQFF. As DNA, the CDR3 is TGTGCCAGTAGTGGGCGGGAGGGCTTTGAACAGTTCTTC.

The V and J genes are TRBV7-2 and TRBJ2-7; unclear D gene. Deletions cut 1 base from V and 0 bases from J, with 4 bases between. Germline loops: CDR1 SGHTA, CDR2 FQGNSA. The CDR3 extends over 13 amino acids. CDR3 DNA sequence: TGTGCCAGCAGCTTAGACCCCTCCTACGAGCAGTACTTC. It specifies CASSLDPSYEQYF.

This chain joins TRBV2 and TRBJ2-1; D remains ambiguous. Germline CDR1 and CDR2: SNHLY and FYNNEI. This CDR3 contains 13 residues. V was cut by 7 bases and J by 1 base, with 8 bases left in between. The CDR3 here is CASKDPSYNEQFF. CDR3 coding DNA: TGTGCCAGCAAAGACCCTTCCTACAATGAGCAGTTCTTC. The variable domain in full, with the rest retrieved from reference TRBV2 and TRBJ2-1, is EPEVTQTPSHQVTQMGQEVILRCVPISNHLYFYWYRQILGQKVEFLVSFYNNEISEKSEIFDDQFSVERPDGSNFTLKIRSTKLEDSAMYFCASKDPSYNEQFFGPGTRLTVL.

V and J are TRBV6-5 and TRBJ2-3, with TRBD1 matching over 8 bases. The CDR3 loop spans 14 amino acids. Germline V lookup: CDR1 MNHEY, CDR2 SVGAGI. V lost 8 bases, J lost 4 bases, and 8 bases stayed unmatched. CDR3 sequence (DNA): TGTGCCAGCGGACAGGGAAGAGTATCAGATACGCAGTATTTT. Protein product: CASGQGRVSDTQYF.

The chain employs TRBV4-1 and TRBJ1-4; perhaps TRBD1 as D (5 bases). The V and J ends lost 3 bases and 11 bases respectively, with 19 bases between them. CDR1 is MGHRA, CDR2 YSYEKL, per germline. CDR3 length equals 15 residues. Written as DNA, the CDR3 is TGCGCCAGCAGCCAGCAGGGAGGGGCTGGTCGGAAACTGTTTTTT. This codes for CASSQQGGAGRKLFF.

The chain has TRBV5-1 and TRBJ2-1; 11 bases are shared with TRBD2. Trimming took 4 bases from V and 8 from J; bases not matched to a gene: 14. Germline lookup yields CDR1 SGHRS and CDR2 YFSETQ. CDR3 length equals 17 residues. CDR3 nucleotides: TGCGCCAGCAGCCTCCCAATGACTAGCGGGGCAGGCGATGAGCAGTTCTTC. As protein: CASSLPMTSGAGDEQFF.

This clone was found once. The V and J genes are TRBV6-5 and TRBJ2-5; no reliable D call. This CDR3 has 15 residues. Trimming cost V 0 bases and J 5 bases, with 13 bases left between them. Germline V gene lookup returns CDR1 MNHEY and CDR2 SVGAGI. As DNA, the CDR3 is TGTGCCAGCAGTTACTCGGCACTGCTGGGGGAGACCCAGTACTTC. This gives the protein CASSYSALLGETQYF.

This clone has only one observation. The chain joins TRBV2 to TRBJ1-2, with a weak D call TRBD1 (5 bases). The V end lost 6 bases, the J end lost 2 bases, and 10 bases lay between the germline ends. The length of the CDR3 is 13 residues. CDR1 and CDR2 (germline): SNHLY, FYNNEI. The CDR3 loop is CASSESGNYGYTF. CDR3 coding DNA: TGTGCCAGCAGCGAGTCAGGGAACTATGGCTACACCTTC.

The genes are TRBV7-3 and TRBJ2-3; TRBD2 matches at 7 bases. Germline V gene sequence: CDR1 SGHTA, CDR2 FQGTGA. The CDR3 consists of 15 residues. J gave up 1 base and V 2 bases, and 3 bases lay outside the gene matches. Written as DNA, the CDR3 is TGTGCCAGCAGCTTAGGGGCGGGGGGCACAGATACGCAGTATTTT. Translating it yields CASSLGAGGTDTQYF.

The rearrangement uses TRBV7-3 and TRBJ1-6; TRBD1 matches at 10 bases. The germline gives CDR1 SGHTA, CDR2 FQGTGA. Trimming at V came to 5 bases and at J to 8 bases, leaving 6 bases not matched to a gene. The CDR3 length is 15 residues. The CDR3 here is CASSETGGNYSPLHF. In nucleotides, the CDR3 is TGTGCCAGCAGCGAGACAGGGGGCAATTATTCACCCCTCCACTTT.

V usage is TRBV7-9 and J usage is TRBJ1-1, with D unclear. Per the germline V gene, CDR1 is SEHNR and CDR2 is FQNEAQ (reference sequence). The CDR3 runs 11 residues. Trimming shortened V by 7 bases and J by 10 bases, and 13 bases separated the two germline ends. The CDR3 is CASTLGVLAFF. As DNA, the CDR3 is TGTGCCAGCACCTTGGGCGTTCTAGCTTTCTTT.

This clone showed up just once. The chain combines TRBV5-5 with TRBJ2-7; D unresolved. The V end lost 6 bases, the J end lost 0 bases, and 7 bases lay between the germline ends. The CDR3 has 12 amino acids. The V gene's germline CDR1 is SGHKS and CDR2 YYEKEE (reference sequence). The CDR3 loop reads CASIDPSYEQYF. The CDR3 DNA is TGTGCCAGCATCGACCCCTCCTACGAGCAGTACTTC.

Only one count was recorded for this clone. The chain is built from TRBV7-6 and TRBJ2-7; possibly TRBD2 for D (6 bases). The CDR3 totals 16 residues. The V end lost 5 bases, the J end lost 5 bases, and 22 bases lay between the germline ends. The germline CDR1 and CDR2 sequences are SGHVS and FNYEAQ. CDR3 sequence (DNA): TGTGCCAGCAGCCCGGGACTCAATTGGTCGACGGACGAGCAGTACTTC. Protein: CASSPGLNWSTDEQYF. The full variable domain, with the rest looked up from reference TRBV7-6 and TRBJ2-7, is GAGVSQSPRYKVTKRGQDVALRCDPISGHVSLYWYRQALGQGPEFLTYFNYEAQQDKSGLPNDRFSAERPEGSISTLTIQRTEQRDSAMYRCASSPGLNWSTDEQYFGPGTRLTVT.

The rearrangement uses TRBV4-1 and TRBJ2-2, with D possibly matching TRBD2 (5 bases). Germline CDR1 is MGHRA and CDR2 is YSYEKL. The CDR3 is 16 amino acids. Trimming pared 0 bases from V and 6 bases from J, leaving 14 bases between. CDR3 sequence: CASSQDKGSGAGELFF. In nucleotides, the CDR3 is TGCGCCAGCAGCCAAGATAAAGGCAGCGGCGCCGGGGAGCTGTTTTTT.

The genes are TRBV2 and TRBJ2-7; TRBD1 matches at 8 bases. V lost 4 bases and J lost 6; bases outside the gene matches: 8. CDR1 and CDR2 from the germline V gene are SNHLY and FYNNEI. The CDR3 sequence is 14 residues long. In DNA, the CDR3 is TGTGCCAGCAGTGGGTCCGACAGGGGTGCCGAGCAGTACTTC. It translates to CASSGSDRGAEQYF. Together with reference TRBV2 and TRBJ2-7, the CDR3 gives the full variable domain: EPEVTQTPSHQVTQMGQEVILRCVPISNHLYFYWYRQILGQKVEFLVSFYNNEISEKSEIFDDQFSVERPDGSNFTLKIRSTKLEDSAMYFCASSGSDRGAEQYFGPGTRLTVT.

The CDR3 sequence: CASSYDPGQFNTEAFF. Here the CDR3 DNA reads TGTGCCAGCAGTTACGACCCGGGACAGTTTAACACTGAAGCTTTCTTT. This chain joins TRBV6-5 and TRBJ1-1; TRBD1 matches at 7 bases. Looked up from germline, CDR1 is MNHEY and CDR2 is SVGAGI. This CDR3 spans 16 amino acids. The V gene end was trimmed by 2 bases and the J gene end by 2 bases; junction bases not matched to a gene: 8.

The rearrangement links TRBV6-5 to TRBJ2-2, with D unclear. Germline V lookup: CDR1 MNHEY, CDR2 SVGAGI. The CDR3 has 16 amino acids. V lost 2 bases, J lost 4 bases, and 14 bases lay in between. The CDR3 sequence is CASSYLSVLSTGELFF. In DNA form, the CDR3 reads TGTGCCAGCAGTTACCTTTCTGTCCTGAGCACCGGGGAGCTGTTTTTT.

The DNA of the CDR3 is TGTGCCAGCAGCCGCATCGACAGCTACCTTAGCAATCAGCCCCAGCATTTT. Residues: CASSRIDSYLSNQPQHF. This sequence joins TRBV21-1 and TRBJ1-5; the table's D call TRBD1 went unverified against the DNA. TRBV21-1 is given as a pseudogene. This CDR3 contains 17 residues.

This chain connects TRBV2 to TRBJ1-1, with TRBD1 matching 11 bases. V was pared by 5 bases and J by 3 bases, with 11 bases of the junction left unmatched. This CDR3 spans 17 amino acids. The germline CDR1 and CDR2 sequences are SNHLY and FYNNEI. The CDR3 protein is CASSLRGQGVGDTEAFF. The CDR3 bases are TGTGCCAGCAGTCTTAGGGGACAGGGGGTGGGGGACACTGAAGCTTTCTTT.

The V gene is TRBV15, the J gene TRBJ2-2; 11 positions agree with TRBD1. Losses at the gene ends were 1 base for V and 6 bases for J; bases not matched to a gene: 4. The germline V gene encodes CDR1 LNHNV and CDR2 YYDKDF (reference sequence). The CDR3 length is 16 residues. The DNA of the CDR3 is TGTGCCACCAGCAGAGGCGGACAGGGGGCTGCCGGGGAGCTGTTTTTT. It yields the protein CATSRGGQGAAGELFF.

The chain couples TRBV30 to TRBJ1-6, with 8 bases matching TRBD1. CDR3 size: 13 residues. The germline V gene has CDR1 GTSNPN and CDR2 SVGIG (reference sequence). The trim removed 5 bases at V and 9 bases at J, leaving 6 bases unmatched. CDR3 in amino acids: CAWGQGGFSPLHF. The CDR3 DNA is TGTGCCTGGGGACAGGGAGGATTTTCACCCCTCCACTTT.

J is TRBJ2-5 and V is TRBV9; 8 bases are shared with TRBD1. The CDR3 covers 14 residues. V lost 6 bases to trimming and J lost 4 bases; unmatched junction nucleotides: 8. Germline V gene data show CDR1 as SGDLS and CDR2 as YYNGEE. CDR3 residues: CASTAQGATETQYF. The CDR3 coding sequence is TGTGCCAGCACGGCTCAGGGGGCCACAGAGACCCAGTACTTC.

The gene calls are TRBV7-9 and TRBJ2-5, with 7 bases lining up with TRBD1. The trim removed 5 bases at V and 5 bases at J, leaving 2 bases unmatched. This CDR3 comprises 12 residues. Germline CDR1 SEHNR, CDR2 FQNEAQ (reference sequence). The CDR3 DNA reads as TGTGCCAGCAGCCCGGACAGGGAGACCCAGTACTTC. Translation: CASSPDRETQYF.

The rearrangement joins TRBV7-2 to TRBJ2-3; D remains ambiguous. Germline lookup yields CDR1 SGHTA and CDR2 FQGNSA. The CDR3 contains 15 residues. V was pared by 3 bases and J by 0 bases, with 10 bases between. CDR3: CASSFGGLSTDTQYF. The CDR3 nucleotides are TGTGCCAGCAGCTTCGGCGGTCTCAGCACAGATACGCAGTATTTT.